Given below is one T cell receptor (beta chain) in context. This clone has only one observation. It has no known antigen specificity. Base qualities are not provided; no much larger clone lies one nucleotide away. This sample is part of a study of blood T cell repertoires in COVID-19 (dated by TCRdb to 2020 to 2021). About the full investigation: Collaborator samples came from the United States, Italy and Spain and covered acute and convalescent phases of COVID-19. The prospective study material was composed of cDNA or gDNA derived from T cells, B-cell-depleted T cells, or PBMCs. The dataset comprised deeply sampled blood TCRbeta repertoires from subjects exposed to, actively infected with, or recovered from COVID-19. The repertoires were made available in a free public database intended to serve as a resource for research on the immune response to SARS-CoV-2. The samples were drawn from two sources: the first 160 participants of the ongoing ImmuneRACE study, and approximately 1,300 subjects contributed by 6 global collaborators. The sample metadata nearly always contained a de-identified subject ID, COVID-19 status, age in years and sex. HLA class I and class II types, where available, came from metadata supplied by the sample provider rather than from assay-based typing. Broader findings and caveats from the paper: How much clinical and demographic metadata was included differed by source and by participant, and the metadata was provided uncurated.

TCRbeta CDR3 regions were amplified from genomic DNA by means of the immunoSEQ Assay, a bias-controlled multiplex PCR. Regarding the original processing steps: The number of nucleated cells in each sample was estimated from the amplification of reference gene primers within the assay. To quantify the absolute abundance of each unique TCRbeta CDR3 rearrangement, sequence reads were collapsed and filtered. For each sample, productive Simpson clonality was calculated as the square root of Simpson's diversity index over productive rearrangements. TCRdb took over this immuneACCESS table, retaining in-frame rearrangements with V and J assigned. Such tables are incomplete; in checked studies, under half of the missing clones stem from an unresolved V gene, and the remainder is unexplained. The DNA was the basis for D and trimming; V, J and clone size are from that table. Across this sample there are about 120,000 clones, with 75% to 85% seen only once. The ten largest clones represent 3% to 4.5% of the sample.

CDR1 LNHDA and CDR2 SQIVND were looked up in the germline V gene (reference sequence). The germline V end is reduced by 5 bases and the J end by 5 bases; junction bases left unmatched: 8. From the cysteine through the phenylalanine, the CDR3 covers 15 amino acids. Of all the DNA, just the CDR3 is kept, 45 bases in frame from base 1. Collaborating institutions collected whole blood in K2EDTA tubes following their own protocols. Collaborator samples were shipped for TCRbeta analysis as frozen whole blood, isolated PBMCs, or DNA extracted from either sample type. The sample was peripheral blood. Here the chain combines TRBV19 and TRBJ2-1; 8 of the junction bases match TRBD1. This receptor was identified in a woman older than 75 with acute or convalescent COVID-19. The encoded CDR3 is CASSRTGIDHNEQFF. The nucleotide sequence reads TGTGCCAGTAGTCGGACAGGGATCGACCACAATGAGCAGTTCTTC.